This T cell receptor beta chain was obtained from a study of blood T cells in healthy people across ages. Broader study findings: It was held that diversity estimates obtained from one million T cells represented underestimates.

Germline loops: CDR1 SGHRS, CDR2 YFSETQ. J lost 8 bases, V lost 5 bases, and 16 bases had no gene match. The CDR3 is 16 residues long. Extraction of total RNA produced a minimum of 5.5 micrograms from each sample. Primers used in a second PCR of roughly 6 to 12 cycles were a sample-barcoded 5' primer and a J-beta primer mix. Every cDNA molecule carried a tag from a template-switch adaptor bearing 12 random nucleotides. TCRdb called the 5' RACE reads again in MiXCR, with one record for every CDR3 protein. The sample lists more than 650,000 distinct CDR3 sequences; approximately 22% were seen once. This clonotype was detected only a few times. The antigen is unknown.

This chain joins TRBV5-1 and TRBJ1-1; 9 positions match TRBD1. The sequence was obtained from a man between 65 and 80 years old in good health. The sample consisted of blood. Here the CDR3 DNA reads TGCGCCAGCAGGTCGGGAAGGACAGGGGATCGCCCCGAAGCTTTCTTT. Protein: CASRSGRTGDRPEAFF.